This note documents a single T cell receptor beta chain sequence. As yet, its antigen is unknown. These data come from a study of cytomegalovirus exposure and HLA in healthy donors. Study overall: In an early release, HLA-typed donors contributed 90 million or so unique TCR sequences.

Study-level results: For most TCR beta V segments, an earlier analysis put the productive rate at about 90% or about 30% of the time. Other equally common chains were less clonally expanded than HLA-associated TCR beta chains, a later analysis showed.

The CDR3 has 14 amino acids. Germline-derived CDR1 and CDR2 are SGHVS and FNYEAQ. The J segment lost 5 bases and the V segment lost 8 bases, leaving 9 bases of the junction unmatched. The study ran its PCR with 60 Vbeta and 13 Jbeta primers. The repertoire was sequenced with immunoSEQ multiplex PCR; TCRdb's copy has only in-frame clones and lacks some. The sample consists of 150,000 to 200,000 clones, around 79% of them appearing once. This chain uses TRBV7-6 with TRBJ2-1; 7 positions agree with TRBD2. Sequenced material: PBMCs. The sequence was collected from a male donor in good health and CMV-seropositive. The CDR3 nucleotides are TGTGCCAGCGGGAGGGCGGGGAAGGACAATGAGCAGTTCTTC. The encoded protein is CASGRAGKDNEQFF.